The clone carrying this T cell receptor (beta chain) was counted a few times. Its antigen is not known. These data belong to a study of regulatory T cells in long-lasting Graves disease. Study-wide points: Segments TRBV28, TRBJ1-2 and TRBJ2-5 showed preferential usage in persistent disease. New patients shared roughly 980 public clonotypes, fewer than the approximately 2,500 shared by persistent patients.

V shed 4 bases, J shed 6 bases, and the junction held 15 bases outside the gene matches. Per the germline V gene, CDR1 is MNHNS and CDR2 is SASEGT. The CDR3 is made up of 17 amino acids. The authors built TCR beta libraries using iRepertoire HTBI primers and Arm-PCR of CDR3 regions. As processed by the authors: Roughly 65 TRBV and approximately 13 TRBJ segments were identified across samples. MiXCR, run by TCRdb on the multiplex PCR reads, gives a single entry per CDR3 protein. TCRdb, not the authors, supplied the V and J calls. The data hold around 450,000 distinct CDR3 sequences, with around 16% observed a single time. Specified time point: newly diagnosed GD, antithyroid drugs for less than 3 months. Researchers made the TCR library from RNA that was extracted from PBMCs. This sample was shared with a second study, whose subject was T cells in Graves' hyperthyroidism and ophthalmopathy. As reported in that work: An initial round of RT-PCR targeting the TCR CDR3 relied on the HTBI primer set.

Sequencing was performed on peripheral blood mononuclear cells (PBMCs), taken at new diagnosis, from a patient treated with antithyroid drugs. The clonotype comes from a middle-aged man with Graves disease. The V and J genes are TRBV6-1 and TRBJ2-3; TRBD2 aligns across 8 bases. The CDR3 region has the DNA TGTGCCAGCAGTGCGTTGACGGGAGGGCCAGTGGGGGATACGCAGTATTTT. This sequence encodes CASSALTGGPVGDTQYF.